Sequencing of this T cell receptor beta chain was carried out in a study of T cells in Graves' hyperthyroidism and ophthalmopathy. Overall study results and limits: Most clonotypes expanded in the thyroid (above 0.001) were also present in blood.

This clonotype showed up many times. The antigen remains undetermined. Trimming took off 8 bases at V and 3 bases at J, with 14 bases between the two ends. CDR1 and CDR2 from the germline V gene are WSHSY and SAAADI. This CDR3 contains 14 residues. Patients between 18 and 65 years old had hyperthyroidism, newly diagnosed and lasting under 2 months. The study excluded patients with uncontrolled infection, other autoimmune disease, pregnancy or lactation. Diagnosing involved the use of clinical symptoms, serum thyroxine and TRAb, thyroid ultrasound and orbital computed tomography. TCR beta CDR3 regions were amplified from RNA. TCR CDR3 underwent first-round RT-PCR with the HTBI primer set. Each CDR3 protein is one row after TCRdb ran MiXCR on the multiplex PCR reads. The sample has a few hundred thousand distinct CDR3 sequences, more than 13% seen once.

This chain joins TRBV10-2 and TRBJ2-4; D possibly corresponds to TRBD1 (6 bases). Material for sequencing was blood. The receptor was derived from a woman in her 30s with Graves' hyperthyroidism. CDR3 amino acids: CASSEQGVKNIQYF. The CDR3 DNA reads as TGCGCCAGCTCCGAACAGGGTGTCAAAAACATTCAGTACTTC.